This TCR beta chain was captured in a study of beta chain features in type 1 diabetes. The study's findings and limits: Insertions at VDJ junctions were less frequent in type 1 diabetes patients. These patients also deleted more nucleotides at the same junctions. Shorter templates might be favored by PCR, equally in patients and controls. There was a moderate but significant shortening of TCRB CDR3s in all four CD4+ subsets of Type 1 diabetes patients.

On this clone itself: What it binds is unknown.

cDNA synthesis used the whole RNA isolate, giving expressed TCRB sequences. Sequenced naive, central memory and regulatory T cell samples produced an average of about 3.7 million reads. Sequenced by immunoSEQ multiplex PCR; TCRdb stores in-frame clones only, minus some. The data hold some 190,000 clones, with approximately 8% observed a single time. Averaging approximately 0.11 L, one heparinised blood draw came from each individual donor. The length of the CDR3 is 16 residues. After removal of 1 base from V and 3 bases from J, the junction contained 6 bases not matched to a gene. Per germline, CDR1 SGHVS and CDR2 FQNEAQ.

The material sequenced was central memory CD4+ T cells from blood. The TCR was taken from a man aged 18-30 years with type 1 diabetes. The chain combines TRBV7-8 with TRBJ2-7; 10 bases line up with TRBD1. The CDR3 nucleotides read TGTGCCAGCAGCTTAGGGACGGGACAGGGGTACTACGAGCAGTACTTC. This encodes CASSLGTGQGYYEQYF.